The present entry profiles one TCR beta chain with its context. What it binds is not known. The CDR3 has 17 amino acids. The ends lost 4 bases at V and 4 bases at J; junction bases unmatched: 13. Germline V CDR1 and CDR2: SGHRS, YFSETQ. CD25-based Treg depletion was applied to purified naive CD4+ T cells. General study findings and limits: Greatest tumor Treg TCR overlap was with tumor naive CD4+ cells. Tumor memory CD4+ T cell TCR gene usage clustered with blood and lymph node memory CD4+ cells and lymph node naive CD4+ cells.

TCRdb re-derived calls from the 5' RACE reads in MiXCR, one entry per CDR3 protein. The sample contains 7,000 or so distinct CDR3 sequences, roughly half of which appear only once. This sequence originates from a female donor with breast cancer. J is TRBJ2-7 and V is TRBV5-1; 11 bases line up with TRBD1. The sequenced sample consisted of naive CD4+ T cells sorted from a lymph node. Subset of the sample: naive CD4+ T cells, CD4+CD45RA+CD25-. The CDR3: CASSLGAPGQGGYEQYF. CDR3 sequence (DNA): TGCGCCAGCAGCCTAGGAGCTCCGGGACAGGGGGGATACGAGCAGTACTTC.